This passage covers 29 T cell receptor beta chains from one sample sequenced in a study of T cell repertoires in cytomegalovirus infection. These receptors have no identified antigens. TCRdb reprocessed the reads with MiXCR, giving one entry per CDR3 protein. Of over 95,000 distinct CDR3 sequences listed, 30% were seen once; the top ten hold around two fifths. The material was CD8+ T cells from cultured PBMCs, obtained from culture after CMV antigen stimulation. All receptors derive from a human donor in good health (CMV status not recorded). Some clones in this sample may be carry-over from other donors' samples.

This clonotype occurred a few times. Relative to the germline gene, one junction end is altered; a read error may explain this. This chain uses TRBV4-1 with TRBJ1-1, with D possibly matching TRBD1 (5 bases). The CDR3 runs 13 residues. CDR1 is MGHRA, CDR2 YSYEKL, per germline. The CDR3 DNA reads as TGTGCCAGCAGCCAAGGGGTTTGGACTGAAGCTTTCTTT. It yields the protein CASSQGVWTEAFF.

This clonotype was counted ten times or more. The CDR3 here is CASSAISGGMYEQYF. DNA for the CDR3: TGTGCCAGCAGCGCTATTAGCGGGGGTATGTACGAGCAGTACTTC. This chain connects TRBV7-2 to TRBJ2-7, with 9 nucleotides matching TRBD2. The V gene end was trimmed by 5 bases and the J gene end by 4 bases; junction bases not matched to a gene: 9. The CDR3 length is 15 residues. Germline CDR1 SGHTA, CDR2 FQGNSA.

This clonotype appeared a few times. V gene TRBV4-3 combines with J gene TRBJ2-3, with D unresolved. The V end was cut by 0 bases, the J end by 4 bases, with 8 bases between. This CDR3 comprises 14 residues. Germline CDR1 reads LGHNA; CDR2 reads YSLEER. CDR3 amino acids: CASSQDARPDTQYF. The CDR3 nucleotides read TGCGCCAGCAGCCAAGACGCGCGTCCAGATACGCAGTATTTT.

Ten or more counts support this clonotype. The chain joins TRBV5-5 to TRBJ1-1, with a weak D call TRBD1 (5 bases). This CDR3 is built from 13 residues. Germline lookup yields CDR1 SGHKS and CDR2 YYEKEE (reference sequence). The V and J ends lost 1 base and 3 bases respectively, with 7 bases between them. CDR3 in DNA: TGTGCCAGCAGCTTGAAGGGGTACACTGAAGCTTTCTTT. It is translated as CASSLKGYTEAFF.

This chain uses TRBV27 with TRBJ2-3; 10 bases agree with TRBD2. Germline V lookup: CDR1 MNHEY, CDR2 SMNVEV (reference sequence). This CDR3 is 18 amino acids long. The junction had 14 bases not matched to a gene; V was cut back by 2 bases and J by 6 bases. The CDR3 DNA reads TGTGCCAGCAGTTTACGGCGGCCTAGCGGGGGAGGAAGGGATACGCAGTATTTT. It is translated as CASSLRRPSGGGRDTQYF.

The V and J genes are TRBV6-1 and TRBJ2-4, with D perhaps TRBD1 or TRBD2 (5 bases each). CDR1 is MNHNS and CDR2 is SASEGT in the germline V gene. V was pared by 5 bases and J by 8 bases, with 19 bases between. CDR3 length: 15 residues. CDR3 bases: TGTGCCAGCAGTCCCTACCGCAGGGACGGCGACATTCAGTACTTC. This sequence encodes CASSPYRRDGDIQYF.

This clonotype occurred many times. This rearrangement joins TRBV12-3 or TRBV12-4 to TRBJ1-1; D is possibly TRBD1 (5 bases). The CDR3 has 17 residues. Trimming shortened V by 5 bases and J by 9 bases, and 28 bases separated the two germline ends. CDR3 bases: TGTGCCAGCAGTCCACCCTCCCGGTGGCAGGGATCTTCGCAAGCTTTCTTT. It translates to CASSPPSRWQGSSQAFF.

The genes are TRBV27 and TRBJ2-5; D call uncertain. The CDR3 consists of 14 residues. CDR1 and CDR2 from the germline V gene are MNHEY and SMNVEV (reference sequence). Trimming took 8 bases from V and 5 from J, leaving 18 bases between them. The CDR3, as DNA: TGTGCCAGCTCCCGAAACAACCCAAGGGAGACCCAGTACTTC. Translated, it gives CASSRNNPRETQYF.

V gene TRBV29-1 combines with J gene TRBJ2-3, with TRBD2 identical over 13 bases. V was clipped by 0 bases and J by 3 bases; unmatched bases: 6. Germline-derived CDR1 and CDR2 are SQVTM and ANQGSEA. The CDR3 totals 17 residues. The CDR3 protein is CSVEDGLTSGGTDTQYF. CDR3 sequence (DNA): TGCAGCGTTGAAGATGGGTTGACTAGCGGGGGGACAGATACGCAGTATTTT.

The table lists this clonotype with a few counts. The gene calls are TRBV3-1 and TRBJ1-6, with a tentative D call TRBD1 (5 bases). This CDR3 spans 13 amino acids. In germline, CDR1 is LGHDT, CDR2 YNNKEL (reference sequence). V shed 4 bases and J shed 8 bases, with 9 bases lying between them. As DNA, the CDR3 is TGTGCCAGCAGCCGCGGGGGTTATTCACCCCTCCACTTT. Translating gives CASSRGGYSPLHF. The full variable domain, with the rest looked up from reference TRBV3-1 and TRBJ1-6, is DTAVSQTPKYLVTQMGNDKSIKCEQNLGHDTMYWYKQDSKKFLKIMFSYNNKELIINETVPNRFSPKSPDKAHLNLHINSLELGDSAVYFCASSRGGYSPLHFGNGTRLTVT.

There are many counts of this clonotype. The chain recombines TRBV7-2 with TRBJ2-7; 9 nucleotides match TRBD1. The germline CDR1 and CDR2 sequences are SGHTA and FQGNSA. The CDR3 sequence is 17 residues long. The junction had 16 bases not matched to a gene; V was cut back by 4 bases and J by 6 bases. The CDR3, as DNA: TGTGCCAGCAGCTCACCAAATATCGGGACAGGGTTCGTCGAGCAGTACTTC. Translating it yields CASSSPNIGTGFVEQYF.

J is TRBJ1-5 and V is TRBV28, with D possibly being TRBD1 (5 bases). This CDR3 contains 14 residues. Trimming removed 5 bases from V and 5 bases from J, with 13 bases in between. Germline V gene sequence: CDR1 MDHEN, CDR2 SYDVKM. CDR3 nucleotides: TGTGCCAGCAGTATAAACAGGATTTATCAGCCCCAGCATTTT. Protein product: CASSINRIYQPQHF.

The V and J genes are TRBV6-6 and TRBJ2-7, with D unresolved. The CDR3 contains 10 residues. Per the germline V gene, CDR1 is MNHNY and CDR2 is SVGAGI (reference sequence). V lost 6 bases, J lost 5 bases, and 5 bases lay in between. CDR3 sequence (DNA): TGTGCCAGCAGGGGGAACGAGCAGTACTTC. This codes for CASRGNEQYF.

This clonotype was recorded a few times. The DNA of the CDR3 is TGTGCCAGCAGTCAAATTCGGACAGGGATTAATCAGCCCCAGCATTTT. Amino acids: CASSQIRTGINQPQHF. This chain joins TRBV6-1 and TRBJ1-5; 8 bases map to TRBD1. The germline gives CDR1 MNHNS, CDR2 SASEGT. This CDR3 is 16 amino acids long. With V trimmed by 5 bases and J by 4 bases, 10 bases remained unmatched.

The chain uses TRBV10-3 and TRBJ2-3, with 9 bases fitting TRBD1. Germline-derived CDR1 and CDR2 are ENHRY and SYGVKD. V shed 2 bases, J shed 2 bases, and the junction held 11 bases outside the gene matches. The CDR3 contains 18 residues. CDR3 sequence (DNA): TGTGCCATCAGTGAGCCCGGGACAGGGAGGAAGGACACAGATACGCAGTATTTT. It encodes CAISEPGTGRKDTDTQYF.

The V call is TRBV5-1, the J call TRBJ2-2, with D hard to call. V lost 0 bases and J 6 bases, leaving 9 bases between the germline ends. Germline loops: CDR1 SGHRS, CDR2 YFSETQ. The CDR3 loop spans 14 amino acids. Written as DNA, the CDR3 is TGCGCCAGCAGCTTGGCTATAGGATCCGGGGAGCTGTTTTTT. Encoded protein: CASSLAIGSGELFF.

At least ten counts were recorded for this clonotype. V usage is TRBV5-6 and J usage is TRBJ1-5, with D unresolved. Trimming took off 5 bases at V and 3 bases at J, with 15 bases between the two ends. The CDR3 loop spans 15 amino acids. Germline CDR1 and CDR2: SGHDT and YYEEEE. The CDR3 nucleotides read TGTGCCAGCAGTTCTACCGGCCGACCCAATCAGCCCCAGCATTTT. Protein sequence: CASSSTGRPNQPQHF.

V gene TRBV29-1 combines with J gene TRBJ2-1; 7 nucleotides agree with TRBD1. Germline CDR1 reads SQVTM; CDR2 reads ANQGSEA. Trimming took 7 bases from V and 5 from J; bases not matched to a gene: 8. There are 13 residues in the CDR3. This chain's CDR3 is CSAVLDRNNEQFF. CDR3 nucleotides: TGCAGCGCAGTTTTGGACAGGAACAATGAGCAGTTCTTC.

The chain has TRBV27 and TRBJ2-2; a possible D gene is TRBD1 (6 bases). The CDR3 spans 17 residues. The V and J ends lost 2 bases and 0 bases respectively, with 13 bases between them. In germline, CDR1 is MNHEY, CDR2 SMNVEV (reference sequence). CDR3 nucleotides: TGTGCCAGCAGTTTACTATTGGGACAAGCGAACACCGGGGAGCTGTTTTTT. Translation: CASSLLLGQANTGELFF.

The J gene is TRBJ2-7, the V gene TRBV20-1, with unresolved D. V lost 2 bases, J lost 0 bases, and 11 bases lay in between. The CDR3 extends over 14 amino acids. Germline values: CDR1 DFQATT, CDR2 SNEGSKA (reference sequence). CDR3 DNA sequence: TGCAGTGCTAGATCCAGGTCTTACTCCTACGAGCAGTACTTC. As protein: CSARSRSYSYEQYF.

This clonotype was detected ten times or more. The chain recombines TRBV7-9 with TRBJ2-3; D gene unclear. Germline-derived CDR1 and CDR2 are SEHNR and FQNEAQ (reference sequence). The CDR3 has 12 residues. V was cut by 1 base and J by 10 bases, with 9 bases left in between. Here the CDR3 DNA reads TGTGCCAGCAGCTTAGAAGAGTTGGCGCAGTATTTT. This gives the protein CASSLEELAQYF.

This clonotype showed up just a few times. This chain uses TRBV7-8 with TRBJ2-3; D is undetermined. The CDR3 has 14 residues. Germline CDR1 reads SGHVS; CDR2 reads FQNEAQ. The V and J ends lost 3 bases and 2 bases respectively, with 9 bases between them. CDR3: CASSFGGTTDTQYF. As DNA, the CDR3 is TGTGCCAGCAGCTTCGGCGGTACCACAGATACGCAGTATTTT.

This clonotype occurred a few times. The V and J genes are TRBV7-9 and TRBJ2-1; 13 bases line up with TRBD2. V shed 5 bases, J shed 6 bases, and the junction held 4 bases outside the gene matches. Germline assignment: CDR1 SEHNR and CDR2 FQNEAQ (reference sequence). The CDR3 contains 15 residues. DNA for the CDR3: TGTGCCAGCAGCCCGGGACTAGCGGGGCTCAATGAGCAGTTCTTC. It is translated as CASSPGLAGLNEQFF.

The chain is built from TRBV2 and TRBJ2-3, with 10 bases aligning to TRBD1. CDR3 size: 15 residues. CDR1 and CDR2 (germline): SNHLY, FYNNEI. V lost 7 bases and J lost 2; bases outside the gene matches: 6. The CDR3 nucleotides are TGTGCCAGCACTGACAGGGGGCGAAACACAGATACGCAGTATTTT. Translating gives CASTDRGRNTDTQYF.

V is TRBV19 and J is TRBJ2-1, with 7 bases lining up with TRBD2. There are 15 residues in the CDR3. The germline V gene has CDR1 LNHDA and CDR2 SQIVND (reference sequence). V shed 7 bases, J shed 0 bases, and the junction held 6 bases outside the gene matches. Written as DNA, the CDR3 is TGTGCCAGTACCACTAGCGTAAGCTCCTACAATGAGCAGTTCTTC. Translated: CASTTSVSSYNEQFF.

The chain joins TRBV12-3 or TRBV12-4 to TRBJ1-2; possibly TRBD1 for D (5 bases). This CDR3 is 17 amino acids long. Deletions cut 3 bases from V and 6 bases from J, with 23 bases between. CDR3: CASSFRSGRNLGNGYTF. The CDR3 nucleotides are TGTGCCAGCAGTTTTCGGTCAGGGCGCAACTTGGGTAATGGCTACACCTTC.

CDR3 nucleotides: TGTGCCAGTAGTATAGATGGCGGGGGCACAGATACGCAGTATTTT. Its translation: CASSIDGGGTDTQYF. The rearrangement links TRBV19 to TRBJ2-3, with D possibly TRBD2 on 6 matching bases. The CDR3 sequence is 15 residues long. From germline, CDR1 is LNHDA and CDR2 SQIVND (reference sequence). Trimming shortened V by 0 bases and J by 1 base, and 8 bases separated the two germline ends.

This chain joins TRBV19 and TRBJ1-6; 8 bases are shared with TRBD1. The length of the CDR3 is 15 residues. Germline CDR1 and CDR2: LNHDA and SQIVND (reference sequence). Trimming removed 6 bases from V and 11 bases from J; junction bases left unmatched: 12. CDR3 region: CASSAGQGAYTPLHF. CDR3 coding DNA: TGTGCCAGTAGCGCGGGTCAGGGGGCTTACACACCCCTCCACTTT. The full variable domain, with the rest looked up from reference TRBV19 and TRBJ1-6, is DGGITQSPKYLFRKEGQNVTLSCEQNLNHDAMYWYRQDPGQGLRLIYYSQIVNDFQKGDIAEGYSVSREKKESFPLTVTSAQKNPTAFYLCASSAGQGAYTPLHFGNGTRLTVT.

This clonotype showed up many times. In nucleotides, the CDR3 is TGTGCCAGCGGACCTTACGTGAGCTCTGGAAACACCATATATTTT. Translation gives CASGPYVSSGNTIYF. The gene calls are TRBV6-5 and TRBJ1-3; D is uncertain. V was clipped by 8 bases and J by 0 bases, with 14 bases between them. Germline CDR1 reads MNHEY; CDR2 reads SVGAGI. The CDR3 has 15 amino acids.